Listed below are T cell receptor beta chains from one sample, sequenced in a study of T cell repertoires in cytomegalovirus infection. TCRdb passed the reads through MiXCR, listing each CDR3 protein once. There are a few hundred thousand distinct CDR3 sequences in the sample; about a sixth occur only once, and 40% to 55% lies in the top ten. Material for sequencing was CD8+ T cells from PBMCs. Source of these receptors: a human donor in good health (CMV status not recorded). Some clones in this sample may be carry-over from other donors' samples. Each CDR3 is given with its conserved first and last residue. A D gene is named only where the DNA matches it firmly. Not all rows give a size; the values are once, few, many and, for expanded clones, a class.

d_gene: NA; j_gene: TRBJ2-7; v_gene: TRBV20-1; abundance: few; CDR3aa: CSARVGSYEQYF; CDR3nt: TGCAGTGCTAGAGTAGGTTCCTACGAGCAGTACTTC
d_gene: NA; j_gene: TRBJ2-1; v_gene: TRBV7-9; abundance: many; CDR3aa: CASSRRQDDDNEQFF; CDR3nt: TGTGCCAGCAGCCGACGTCAAGATGATGACAATGAGCAGTTCTTC
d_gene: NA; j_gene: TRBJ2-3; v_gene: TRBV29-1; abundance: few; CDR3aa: CSVWTSYGDTQYF; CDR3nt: TGCAGCGTCTGGACGTCTTACGGGGATACGCAGTATTTT
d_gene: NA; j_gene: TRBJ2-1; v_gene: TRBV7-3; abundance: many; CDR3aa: CASSSSGNEQFF; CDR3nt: TGTGCCAGCAGCTCGAGCGGGAATGAGCAGTTCTTC
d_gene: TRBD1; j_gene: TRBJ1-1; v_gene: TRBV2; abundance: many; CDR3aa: CASSSGQSNFMNTEAFF; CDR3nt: TGTGCCAGCAGTTCGGGACAGTCGAATTTCATGAACACTGAAGCTTTCTTT
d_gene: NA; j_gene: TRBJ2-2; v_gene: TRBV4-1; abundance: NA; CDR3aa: CASQRGRNTGELFF; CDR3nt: TGCGCCAGTCAGAGGGGCCGAAACACCGGGGAGCTGTTTTTT
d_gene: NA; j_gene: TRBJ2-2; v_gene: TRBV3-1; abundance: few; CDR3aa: CASSQGTEPVGNTGELFF; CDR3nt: TGTGCCAGCAGCCAAGGAACCGAACCCGTGGGGAACACCGGGGAGCTGTTTTTT
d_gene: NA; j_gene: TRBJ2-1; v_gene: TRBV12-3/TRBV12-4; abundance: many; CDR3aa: CASSFGGPTYNEQFF; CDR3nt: TGTGCCAGCAGTTTTGGGGGACCTACTTACAATGAGCAGTTCTTC
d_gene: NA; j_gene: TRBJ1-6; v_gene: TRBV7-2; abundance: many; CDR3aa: CASSLRGERNSPLHF; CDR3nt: TGTGCCAGCAGCTTACGAGGGGAGAGAAATTCACCCCTCCACTTT
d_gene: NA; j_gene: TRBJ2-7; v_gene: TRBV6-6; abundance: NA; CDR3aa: CASSFLLDFSTSSYEQYF; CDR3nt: TGTGCCAGCAGTTTCCTCTTAGACTTTTCTACTTCTTCCTACGAGCAGTACTTC
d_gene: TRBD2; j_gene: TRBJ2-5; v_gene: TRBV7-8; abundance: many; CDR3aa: CASSLAGLAGVEETQYF; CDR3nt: TGTGCCAGCAGCTTAGCCGGACTAGCGGGGGTAGAGGAGACCCAGTACTTC
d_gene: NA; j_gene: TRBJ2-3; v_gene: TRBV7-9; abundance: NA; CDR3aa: CASSLELAVLDTQYF; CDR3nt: TGTGCCAGCAGCTTAGAACTAGCCGTGTTAGATACGCAGTATTTT
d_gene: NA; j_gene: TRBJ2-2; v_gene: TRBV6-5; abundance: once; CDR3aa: CASSYEGYPNTGELFF; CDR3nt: TGTGCCAGCAGTTATGAGGGTTACCCGAACACCGGGGAGCTGTTTTTT
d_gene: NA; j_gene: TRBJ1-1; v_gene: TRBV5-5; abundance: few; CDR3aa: CASSSGAIWNTEAFF; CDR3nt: TGTGCCAGCAGCTCAGGGGCGATTTGGAACACTGAAGCTTTCTTT
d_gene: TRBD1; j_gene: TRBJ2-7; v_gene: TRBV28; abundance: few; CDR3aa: CASSFQGAGYEQYF; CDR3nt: TGTGCCAGCAGTTTTCAGGGGGCCGGCTACGAGCAGTACTTC
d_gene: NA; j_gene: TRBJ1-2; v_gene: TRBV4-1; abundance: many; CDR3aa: CASSQANREVYGYTF; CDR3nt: TGCGCCAGCAGCCAAGCCAACAGGGAGGTCTATGGCTACACCTTC
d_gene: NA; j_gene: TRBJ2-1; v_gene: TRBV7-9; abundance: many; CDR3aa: CASSPRLTSYNEQFF; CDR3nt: TGTGCCAGCAGCCCTCGATTAACCTCCTACAATGAGCAGTTCTTC
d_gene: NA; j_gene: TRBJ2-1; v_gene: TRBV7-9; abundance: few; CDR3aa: CASSFYRGGEVPNEQFF; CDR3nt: TGTGCCAGCAGCTTTTACAGGGGAGGTGAAGTCCCCAATGAGCAGTTCTTC
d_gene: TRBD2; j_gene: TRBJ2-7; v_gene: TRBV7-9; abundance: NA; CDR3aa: CASSSGLAGALGDEQYF; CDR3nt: TGTGCCAGCAGCTCGGGACTAGCGGGGGCCCTTGGGGACGAGCAGTACTTC
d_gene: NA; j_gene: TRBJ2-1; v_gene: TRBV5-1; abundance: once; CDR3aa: CASSLGGRGIDEQFF; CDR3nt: TGCGCCAGCAGCTTGGGTGGCAGGGGCATCGATGAGCAGTTCTTC
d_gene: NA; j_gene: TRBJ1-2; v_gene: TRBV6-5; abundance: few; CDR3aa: CASSKTAAYYGYTF; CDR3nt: TGTGCCAGCAGTAAGACAGCCGCTTACTATGGCTACACCTTC
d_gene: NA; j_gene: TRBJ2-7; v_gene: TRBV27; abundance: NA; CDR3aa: CASSFLHSNRVSSYEQYF; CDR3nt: TGTGCCAGCAGTTTTCTTCACTCAAACAGGGTGAGCTCCTACGAGCAGTACTTC
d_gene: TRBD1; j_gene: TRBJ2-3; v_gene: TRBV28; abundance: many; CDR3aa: CASSPRQGVRKDTQYF; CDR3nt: TGTGCCAGCAGTCCTCGACAGGGCGTGAGGAAAGATACGCAGTATTTT
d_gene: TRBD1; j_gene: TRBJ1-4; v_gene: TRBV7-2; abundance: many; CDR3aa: CASSLVGGDEKLFF; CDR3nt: TGTGCCAGCAGCTTAGTAGGGGGCGACGAAAAACTGTTTTTT
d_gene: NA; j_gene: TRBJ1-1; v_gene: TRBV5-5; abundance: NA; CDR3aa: CASSLFGTGNTEAFF; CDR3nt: TGTGCCAGCAGCTTGTTTGGCACGGGTAACACTGAAGCTTTCTTT
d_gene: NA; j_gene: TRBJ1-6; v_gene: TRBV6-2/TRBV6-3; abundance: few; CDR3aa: CASSYGPPLHF; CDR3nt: TGTGCCAGCAGTTACGGCCCCCCCCTCCACTTT
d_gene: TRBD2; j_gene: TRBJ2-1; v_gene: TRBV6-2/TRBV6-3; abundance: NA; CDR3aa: CASSGDYSWTHEQFF; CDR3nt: TGTGCCAGCAGTGGGGACTATTCTTGGACCCATGAGCAGTTCTTC
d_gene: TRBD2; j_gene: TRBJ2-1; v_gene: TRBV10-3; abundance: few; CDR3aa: CAISEGAGGPNEQFF; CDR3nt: TGTGCCATCAGTGAGGGAGCGGGGGGGCCTAATGAGCAGTTCTTC
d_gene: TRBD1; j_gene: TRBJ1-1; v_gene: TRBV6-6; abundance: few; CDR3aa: CASSYPKGQVNTEAFF; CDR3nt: TGTGCCAGCAGTTACCCTAAGGGACAGGTCAACACTGAAGCTTTCTTT
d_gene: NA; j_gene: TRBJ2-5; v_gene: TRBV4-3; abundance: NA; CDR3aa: CASSEGSVNGYQETQYF; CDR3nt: TGCGCCAGCAGCGAAGGGTCTGTGAACGGTTACCAAGAGACCCAGTACTTC
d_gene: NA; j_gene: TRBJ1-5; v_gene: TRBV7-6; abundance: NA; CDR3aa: CASSLVEGTGGNQPQHF; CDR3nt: TGTGCCAGCAGCTTAGTTGAGGGCACGGGGGGCAATCAGCCCCAGCATTTT
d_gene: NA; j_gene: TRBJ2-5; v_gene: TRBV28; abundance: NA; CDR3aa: CASSLGAGEQETQYF; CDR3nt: TGTGCCAGCAGTTTGGGGGCGGGCGAGCAAGAGACCCAGTACTTC
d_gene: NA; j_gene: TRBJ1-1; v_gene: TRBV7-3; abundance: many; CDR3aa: CASSWGPEGNTEAFF; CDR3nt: TGTGCCAGCAGCTGGGGGCCGGAAGGAAACACTGAAGCTTTCTTT
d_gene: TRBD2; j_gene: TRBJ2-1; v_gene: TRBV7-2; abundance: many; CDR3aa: CASSRGGSHNEQFF; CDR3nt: TGTGCCAGCAGCCGCGGGGGGTCCCACAATGAGCAGTTCTTC
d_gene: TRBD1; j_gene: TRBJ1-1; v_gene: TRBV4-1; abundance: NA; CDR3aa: CASSQRLFGQVRDLNTEAFF; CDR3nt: TGCGCCAGCAGCCAACGTTTATTTGGACAGGTACGAGACTTGAACACTGAAGCTTTCTTT
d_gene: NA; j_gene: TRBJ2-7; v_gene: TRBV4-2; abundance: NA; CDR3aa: CASSQDQFTYEQYF; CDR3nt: TGTGCCAGCAGCCAAGATCAGTTTACCTACGAGCAGTACTTC
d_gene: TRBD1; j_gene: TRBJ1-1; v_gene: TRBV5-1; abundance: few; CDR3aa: CASSLGRQGSHTEAFF; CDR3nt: TGCGCCAGCAGCTTGGGGAGACAGGGTTCCCACACTGAAGCTTTCTTT
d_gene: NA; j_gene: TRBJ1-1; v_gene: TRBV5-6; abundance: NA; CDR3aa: CASSLVKGMNTEAFF; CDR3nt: TGTGCCAGCAGCTTGGTTAAGGGGATGAACACTGAAGCTTTCTTT
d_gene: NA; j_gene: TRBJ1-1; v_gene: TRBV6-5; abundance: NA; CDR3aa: CASGGQNTEAFF; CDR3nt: TGTGCCAGCGGCGGACAGAACACTGAAGCTTTCTTT